Shown below are 18 T cell receptor beta chains from a single sample sequenced in a study of cytomegalovirus exposure and HLA in healthy donors. 60 Vbeta and 13 Jbeta primers were used in PCR. The protocol was immunoSEQ multiplex PCR, while the TCRdb copy is restricted to in-frame clones and leaves out a portion. Of about 110,000 clones listed, roughly 73% are singletons. Sequencing used PBMCs. These receptors all come from a middle-aged man in good health and CMV-seronegative.

This chain joins TRBV15 and TRBJ1-2, with D perhaps TRBD1 (6 bases). V lost 0 bases to trimming and J lost 4 bases, with 6 bases between them. The length of the CDR3 is 13 residues. The germline V gene encodes CDR1 LNHNV and CDR2 YYDKDF (reference sequence). The DNA for the CDR3 is TGTGCCACCAGCAGAGACAGGGGCTATGGCTACACCTTC. This translates into CATSRDRGYGYTF.

The chain has TRBV18 and TRBJ2-7, with 11 nucleotides matching TRBD1. The V gene end was trimmed by 3 bases and the J gene end by 0 bases; junction bases not matched to a gene: 4. Germline loops: CDR1 KGHSH, CDR2 LQKENI. The CDR3 is made up of 16 amino acids. DNA of the CDR3: TGTGCCAGCTCACCGCAAGGACAGGGGGCCTCCTACGAGCAGTACTTC. Translating it yields CASSPQGQGASYEQYF.

The V call is TRBV2, the J call TRBJ2-2; the D gene is possibly TRBD1 (5 bases). V was trimmed by 6 bases and J by 1 base, leaving 9 bases between them. The CDR3 covers 14 residues. In germline, CDR1 is SNHLY, CDR2 FYNNEI. The CDR3 sequence: CASRGVLNTGELFF. The CDR3 bases are TGTGCCAGCAGAGGGGTACTGAACACCGGGGAGCTGTTTTTT.

The J gene is TRBJ2-7, the V gene TRBV7-2, with 8 bases identical to TRBD2. Per germline, CDR1 SGHTA and CDR2 FQGNSA. The CDR3 is 14 residues long. Germline trimming cut 3 bases from V and 2 bases from J; bases unmatched to any gene: 3. CDR3 nucleotide sequence: TGTGCCAGCAGCTTGGCAGCGGGGGCCTACGAGCAGTACTTC. This gives the protein CASSLAAGAYEQYF.

This clone was seen a handful of times. The chain links TRBV29-1 to TRBJ1-2; 7 bases fit TRBD1. CDR1 SQVTM and CDR2 ANQGSEA come from the germline V gene. CDR3 size: 14 residues. The ends lost 4 bases at V and 4 bases at J; junction bases unmatched: 9. The chain's CDR3 is CSVGWDSSTYGYTF. CDR3 bases: TGCAGCGTTGGATGGGACAGCTCAACCTATGGCTACACCTTC.

Regarding this clone: One junction end does not reproduce the germline sequence, and a read error may be involved. V and J are TRBV7-9 and TRBJ1-6; 7 bases are a match to TRBD1. Germline V gene data show CDR1 as SEHNR and CDR2 as FQNEAQ (reference sequence). The CDR3 loop spans 15 amino acids. This CDR3 reads CSSSREGASRSPLHF. The CDR3 coding sequence is TGTTCCAGCAGCAGAGAGGGGGCTTCGCGTTCACCCCTCCACTTT.

The V gene is TRBV2, the J gene TRBJ2-5, with D tentatively TRBD2 (6 bases). The CDR3 covers 14 residues. The germline V gene encodes CDR1 SNHLY and CDR2 FYNNEI. Deletions cut 5 bases from V and 9 bases from J, with 19 bases between. CDR3 nucleotides: TGTGCCAGCAGTCGGGACGGCCGGGGGTCGGCCCAGTACTTC. Protein product: CASSRDGRGSAQYF.

V usage is TRBV7-6 and J usage is TRBJ2-7; 11 nucleotides align to TRBD2. Germline V gene sequence: CDR1 SGHVS, CDR2 FNYEAQ. Trimming took 4 bases from V and 3 from J; bases not matched to a gene: 5. CDR3 size: 15 residues. The CDR3 loop is CASSSAGTSGYEQYF. The CDR3 DNA reads as TGTGCCAGCAGCTCGGCAGGGACTAGCGGCTACGAGCAGTACTTC.

This sequence joins TRBV19 and TRBJ1-5; D not certain. Looked up from germline, CDR1 is LNHDA and CDR2 is SQIVND (reference sequence). Trimming stripped 0 bases from V and 4 bases from J, with 22 bases between. The CDR3 extends over 19 amino acids. CDR3 DNA: TGTGCCAGTAGTATAGATCGGGAGGGATGGGCTAAGGAAAATCAGCCCCAGCATTTT. It specifies CASSIDREGWAKENQPQHF.

The rearrangement uses TRBV7-8 and TRBJ1-2; D gene ambiguous. Germline V gene data show CDR1 as SGHVS and CDR2 as FQNEAQ. V lost 0 bases and J 6 bases, leaving 8 bases between the germline ends. The CDR3 has 13 amino acids. The CDR3 loop reads CASSLARDNGYTF. The CDR3 bases are TGTGCCAGCAGCTTAGCGCGTGATAATGGCTACACCTTC. The variable domain in full, with the rest retrieved from reference TRBV7-8 and TRBJ1-2, is GAGVSQSPRYKVAKRGQDVALRCDPISGHVSLFWYQQALGQGPEFLTYFQNEAQLDKSGLPSDRFFAERPEGSVSTLKIQRTQQEDSAVYLCASSLARDNGYTFGSGTRLTVV.

The chain links TRBV7-9 to TRBJ2-7; 7 bases align to TRBD2. CDR1 and CDR2 from the germline V gene are SEHNR and FQNEAQ (reference sequence). The J segment lost 7 bases and the V segment lost 1 base, leaving 7 bases of the junction unmatched. This CDR3 contains 14 residues. CDR3 coding DNA: TGTGCCAGCAGCTTAGTGGGCGCGGGAGAAGAGCAGTACTTC. Translation: CASSLVGAGEEQYF.

The rearrangement joins TRBV9 to TRBJ1-2, with 9 positions matching TRBD1. The V segment lost 3 bases and the J segment 7 bases; nucleotides outside the gene matches: 10. Germline V gives CDR1 SGDLS, CDR2 YYNGEE. The CDR3 has 15 residues. The CDR3 loop is CASSGLQGAQSGYTF. The CDR3 DNA follows: TGTGCCAGCAGCGGACTACAGGGGGCGCAAAGTGGCTACACCTTC.

This clone showed up just a few times. This chain connects TRBV9 to TRBJ2-2; 9 bases match TRBD1. Germline loops: CDR1 SGDLS, CDR2 YYNGEE. V was pared by 0 bases and J by 6 bases, with 0 bases of the junction left unmatched. This CDR3 is built from 14 residues. The CDR3 here is CASSVGTGAGELFF. CDR3 DNA sequence: TGTGCCAGCAGCGTAGGGACAGGGGCCGGGGAGCTGTTTTTT.

This chain links TRBV2 with TRBJ2-7; possibly TRBD1 for D (5 bases). The CDR3 has 14 residues. Germline lookup yields CDR1 SNHLY and CDR2 FYNNEI. The CDR3 loop is CAHILVEWGDEQYF. The DNA for the CDR3 is TGTGCTCATATTCTCGTGGAGTGGGGCGACGAGCAGTACTTC.

This clone has only a few counts. This chain joins TRBV7-9 and TRBJ1-4; D is uncertain. The CDR3 is made up of 16 amino acids. V dropped 6 bases and J dropped 0 bases, with 14 bases sitting between them. Germline CDR1 SEHNR, CDR2 FQNEAQ (reference sequence). CDR3 DNA sequence: TGTGCCAGCAGTCGAAGAGAACCGCCAACTAATGAAAAACTGTTTTTT. Translated: CASSRREPPTNEKLFF.

This clone was detected only a few times. This chain uses TRBV7-6 with TRBJ1-1, with D possibly being TRBD1 (5 bases). CDR3 size: 13 residues. Per the germline V gene, CDR1 is SGHVS and CDR2 is FNYEAQ. Trimming left V 6 bases short and J 1 base short, with 9 bases between. The DNA for the CDR3 is TGTGCCAGCAGGCCTACAGGGAACACTGAAGCTTTCTTT. This sequence encodes CASRPTGNTEAFF.

V usage is TRBV7-2 and J usage is TRBJ2-5; possible D gene TRBD2, 6 bases. Trimming took off 5 bases at V and 7 bases at J, with 8 bases between the two ends. The germline gives CDR1 SGHTA, CDR2 FQGNSA. CDR3 length: 11 amino acids. As DNA, the CDR3 is TGTGCCAGCAGCCCGCGGGGGACCCAGTACTTC. Translation gives CASSPRGTQYF.

This clone was picked up a small number of times. The chain carries TRBV2 and TRBJ2-7; weak D call: TRBD2 (6 bases). This CDR3 is 14 amino acids long. Germline loops: CDR1 SNHLY, CDR2 FYNNEI. V lost 2 bases to trimming and J lost 11 bases, with 19 bases between them. The CDR3 is CASSERSQRGRKYF. The CDR3 nucleotides are TGTGCCAGCAGTGAACGGTCCCAACGGGGGAGGAAGTACTTC.